The text below deals with one T cell receptor (beta chain). The sample comes from a study of blood T cell repertoires in COVID-19. Study-wide background: Sample material is recorded as cDNA or gDNA derived from T cells, B-cell-depleted T cells, or PBMCs.

Profiling relied on immunoSEQ multiplex PCR, and the TCRdb table lists in-frame clones only, not all of them. This sample has roughly 98,000 clones, with roughly 92% found just once. With V trimmed by 6 bases and J by 6 bases, 10 bases remained unmatched. CDR1 and CDR2 (germline): LNHDA, SQIVND (reference sequence). The CDR3 is 16 amino acids. The rearrangement joins TRBV19 to TRBJ2-1, with 11 positions matching TRBD2. What was sequenced was peripheral blood. The clonotype comes from a woman in her sixties or seventies with active COVID-19. In nucleotides, the CDR3 is TGTGCCAGTAGCCGAACCACTAGCGGGAGCTTCAATGAGCAGTTCTTC. This codes for CASSRTTSGSFNEQFF.